The 29 T cell receptor beta chains presented below share a single source sample, sequenced in a study of blood T cell repertoires in COVID-19. Here immunoSEQ multiplex PCR was the method, and the copy in TCRdb shows in-frame clones only, minus some. The sample carries about 90,000 clones, about 90% recorded once. The sequenced material came from peripheral blood. The receptors here all came from a man between 45 and 60 years old with COVID-19, enrolled during active disease.

The chain recombines TRBV6-1 with TRBJ2-1; unclear D gene. CDR3 length: 16 residues. Germline lookup yields CDR1 MNHNS and CDR2 SASEGT. Trimming stripped 2 bases from V and 0 bases from J, with 11 bases between. The CDR3 DNA reads TGTGCCAGCAGTGAACCCCCAGGTAGCTCCTACAATGAGCAGTTCTTC. As protein: CASSEPPGSSYNEQFF.

The chain employs TRBV6-2 or TRBV6-3 and TRBJ1-1, with 7 bases lining up with TRBD1. Trimming cost V 2 bases and J 11 bases; bases outside gene matches: 5. CDR3 length: 12 residues. Germline CDR1 is MNHEY and CDR2 is SVGEGT. The CDR3 spells CASSYTDRTAFF. DNA for the CDR3: TGTGCCAGCAGTTACACGGACAGGACGGCTTTCTTT.

The chain links TRBV4-1 to TRBJ2-1; 9 bases align to TRBD2. The V gene end was trimmed by 1 base and the J gene end by 3 bases; junction bases not matched to a gene: 10. There are 18 residues in the CDR3. The V gene's germline CDR1 is MGHRA and CDR2 YSYEKL. The CDR3: CASSQGLAVPTIYNEQFF. CDR3 nucleotide sequence: TGCGCCAGCAGCCAAGGACTAGCGGTTCCCACCATCTACAATGAGCAGTTCTTC.

The chain recombines TRBV5-6 with TRBJ2-3; 10 nucleotides match TRBD2. Per the germline V gene, CDR1 is SGHDT and CDR2 is YYEEEE. The CDR3 contains 15 residues. After removal of 0 bases from V and 3 bases from J, the junction contained 1 base not matched to a gene. CDR3 bases: TGTGCCAGCAGCTTGGAGCGGGGGGGGACAGATACGCAGTATTTT. This sequence encodes CASSLERGGTDTQYF. Using reference TRBV5-6 and TRBJ2-3 for the parts outside the CDR3, the full variable domain is DAGVTQSPTHLIKTRGQQVTLRCSPKSGHDTVSWYQQALGQGPQFIFQYYEEEERQRGNFPDRFSGHQFPNYSSELNVNALLLGDSALYLCASSLERGGTDTQYFGPGTRLTVL.

V usage is TRBV5-1 and J usage is TRBJ2-5; possible D gene TRBD2, 5 bases. CDR3 size: 14 residues. V was shortened by 4 bases and J by 2 bases, with 12 bases between the two germline ends. The V gene's germline CDR1 is SGHRS and CDR2 YFSETQ. As DNA, the CDR3 is TGCGCCAGCAGCCGTAGGTCGGGGCAAGAGACCCAGTACTTC. It encodes CASSRRSGQETQYF.

The V gene is TRBV7-2, the J gene TRBJ2-2; 9 bases line up with TRBD2. In germline, CDR1 is SGHTA, CDR2 FQGNSA. This CDR3 contains 17 residues. The V gene end was trimmed by 2 bases and the J gene end by 0 bases; junction bases not matched to a gene: 4. CDR3 sequence (DNA): TGTGCCAGCAGCTTACTTAGCGGGGGTTCGAACACCGGGGAGCTGTTTTTT. Translating gives CASSLLSGGSNTGELFF.

The V call is TRBV7-2, the J call TRBJ2-4; D is undetermined. Germline assignment: CDR1 SGHTA and CDR2 FQGNSA. The CDR3 loop spans 14 amino acids. V was cut by 3 bases and J by 0 bases, with 6 bases left in between. The CDR3 loop is CASSFLLAKNIQYF. In DNA, the CDR3 is TGTGCCAGCAGCTTCCTATTAGCCAAAAACATTCAGTACTTC. Drawing the rest from reference TRBV7-2 and TRBJ2-4, the complete variable domain is GAGVSQSPSNKVTEKGKDVELRCDPISGHTALYWYRQSLGQGLEFLIYFQGNSAPDKSGLPSDRFSAERTGGSVSTLTIQRTQQEDSAVYLCASSFLLAKNIQYFGAGTRLSVL.

The chain employs TRBV6-4 and TRBJ1-5; the D gene is possibly TRBD1 (5 bases). V shed 8 bases and J shed 6 bases, with 14 bases lying between them. This CDR3 has 13 residues. Germline CDR1 reads MRHNA; CDR2 reads SNTAGT. The CDR3: CASALIRGQPQHF. The CDR3 bases are TGTGCCAGCGCTTTGATAAGGGGTCAGCCCCAGCATTTT.

The chain carries TRBV5-1 and TRBJ2-1; TRBD2 might be the D (6 bases). This CDR3 contains 15 residues. With 0 bases removed from V and 2 bases from J, the gap between germline ends came to 9 bases. The germline gives CDR1 SGHRS, CDR2 YFSETQ. The CDR3 coding sequence is TGCGCCAGCAGCTTGGGTAGCGGTCCCTACAATGAGCAGTTCTTC. Protein sequence: CASSLGSGPYNEQFF.

This clone came up once. The CDR3 is CASSPGGASNTEAFF. CDR3 sequence (DNA): TGTGCCAGCAGCCCCGGTGGGGCCTCGAACACTGAAGCTTTCTTT. The rearrangement links TRBV5-4 to TRBJ1-1; D may be TRBD1 (5 bases). CDR1 is SGHNT, CDR2 YYREEE, per germline (reference sequence). This CDR3 region has 15 residues. V was pared by 4 bases and J by 1 base, with 14 bases between.

This clone was observed a handful of times. The chain employs TRBV28 and TRBJ1-2; D perhaps matches TRBD1 (6 bases). V was trimmed by 2 bases and J by 4 bases, leaving 11 bases between them. Germline CDR1 and CDR2: MDHEN and SYDVKM. The length of the CDR3 is 14 residues. As DNA, the CDR3 is TGTGCCAGCAGTTTACAGGGGCAGATCTATGGCTACACCTTC. Translation gives CASSLQGQIYGYTF.

The genes are TRBV28 and TRBJ1-1, with 7 bases identical to TRBD1. V trimming: 4 bases; J trimming: 4 bases; junction bases outside the gene matches: 3. CDR3 length equals 13 residues. The germline gives CDR1 MDHEN, CDR2 SYDVKM. CDR3 nucleotide sequence: TGTGCCAGCAGTTACAGGGGAGGCACTGAAGCTTTCTTT. This gives the protein CASSYRGGTEAFF.

The CDR3 sequence: CSVSAGGELFF. CDR3 DNA sequence: TGCAGCGTTTCAGCGGGCGGGGAGCTGTTTTTT. J is TRBJ2-2 and V is TRBV29-1; possible D gene TRBD2, 6 bases. The CDR3 has 11 residues. Germline-derived CDR1 and CDR2 are SQVTM and ANQGSEA. The V gene lost 5 bases and the J gene lost 7 bases, with 8 bases spanning the gap.

This chain joins TRBV19 and TRBJ2-7, with 7 bases fitting TRBD2. Germline V CDR1 and CDR2: LNHDA, SQIVND (reference sequence). J gave up 2 bases and V 10 bases, and 2 bases lay outside the gene matches. The CDR3 runs to 11 residues. The CDR3 reads CATAGAYEQYF. For the CDR3, the DNA is TGTGCCACTGCGGGGGCCTACGAGCAGTACTTC. The variable domain in full, completed from reference TRBV19 and TRBJ2-7, reads DGGITQSPKYLFRKEGQNVTLSCEQNLNHDAMYWYRQDPGQGLRLIYYSQIVNDFQKGDIAEGYSVSREKKESFPLTVTSAQKNPTAFYLCATAGAYEQYFGPGTRLTVT.

The rearrangement uses TRBV19 and TRBJ1-1; TRBD1 agrees at 9 bases. The CDR3 has 16 amino acids. The trim removed 2 bases at V and 6 bases at J, leaving 10 bases unmatched. The germline gives CDR1 LNHDA, CDR2 SQIVND (reference sequence). The CDR3 region is CASSILPGQGFAEAFF. CDR3 nucleotide sequence: TGTGCCAGTAGTATACTTCCGGGACAGGGTTTTGCTGAAGCTTTCTTT.

This chain links TRBV11-1 with TRBJ1-1; 8 positions agree with TRBD1. This CDR3 is 13 amino acids long. Unmatched junction bases numbered 4, after V lost 5 bases and J lost 5 bases. The germline V gene has CDR1 SGHAT and CDR2 FQDESV (reference sequence). The CDR3 reads CASSPGTGTEAFF. The CDR3 DNA sequence: TGTGCCAGCAGCCCCGGGACAGGAACTGAAGCTTTCTTT.

This chain joins TRBV6-2 or TRBV6-3 and TRBJ1-6, with 9 bases fitting TRBD1. The trim removed 0 bases at V and 10 bases at J, leaving 4 bases unmatched. Germline V gene data show CDR1 as MNHEY and CDR2 as SVGEGT. CDR3 length: 15 residues. CDR3 in DNA: TGTGCCAGCAGTTACTCGGGACAGGGAGCCTCACCCCTCCACTTT. Translation gives CASSYSGQGASPLHF.

The rearrangement joins TRBV4-2 to TRBJ1-5; D ambiguous. Germline loops: CDR1 LGHNA, CDR2 YNFKEQ. This CDR3 has 14 amino acids. The V end lost 1 base, the J end lost 6 bases, and 10 bases lay between the germline ends. The CDR3 nucleotides are TGTGCCAGCAGCCAAGGGGCAAACGGTCAGCCCCAGCATTTT. Protein sequence: CASSQGANGQPQHF.

This clone was seen only a few times. The V call is TRBV4-1, the J call TRBJ1-2; D unclear. Trimming stripped 0 bases from V and 4 bases from J, with 9 bases between. CDR3 length: 14 residues. CDR1 and CDR2 from the germline V gene are MGHRA and YSYEKL. CDR3 sequence reads: CASSQDGPGYGYTF. The CDR3, as DNA: TGCGCCAGCAGCCAAGATGGGCCTGGCTATGGCTACACCTTC.

This sequence joins TRBV20-1 and TRBJ1-2; possible D gene TRBD1, 6 bases. The V end was cut by 3 bases, the J end by 0 bases, with 17 bases between. CDR3 length equals 16 residues. Germline lookup yields CDR1 DFQATT and CDR2 SNEGSKA (reference sequence). CDR3 bases: TGCAGTGCTAGTCCTGACAGGCCCCTATCTAACTATGGCTACACCTTC. This codes for CSASPDRPLSNYGYTF.

This clone was picked up one time. V and J are TRBV6-5 and TRBJ2-3; TRBD2 matches 7 bases. The CDR3 extends over 14 amino acids. Germline CDR1 is MNHEY and CDR2 is SVGAGI. Unmatched junction bases numbered 1, after V lost 4 bases and J lost 0 bases. The CDR3 here is CASSLGGSTDTQYF. The DNA for the CDR3 is TGTGCCAGCAGTTTGGGGGGGAGCACAGATACGCAGTATTTT.

Remarks on this clone: One junction end disagrees with the germline gene, perhaps due to a read error. V is TRBV30 and J is TRBJ1-2; D gene ambiguous. The CDR3 has 11 amino acids. In germline, CDR1 is GTSNPN, CDR2 SVGIG (reference sequence). CDR3 region: CAWTRSYGNTF. The CDR3 DNA reads TGTGCCTGGACCCGATCTTATGGCAACACCTTC.

This sequence joins TRBV28 and TRBJ2-7; D gene ambiguous. The ends were cut back, 1 base at V and 5 bases at J, with 6 bases in the middle. The germline V gene has CDR1 MDHEN and CDR2 SYDVKM. The CDR3 consists of 12 residues. The CDR3 loop is CASSLSRNEQYF. The CDR3 DNA reads as TGTGCCAGCAGTTTATCCAGAAACGAGCAGTACTTC.

The chain uses TRBV6-5 and TRBJ1-5; TRBD1 matches at 7 bases. The junction had 9 bases not matched to a gene; V was cut back by 5 bases and J by 8 bases. This CDR3 is built from 14 residues. Looked up from germline, CDR1 is MNHEY and CDR2 is SVGAGI. CDR3 in amino acids: CASSSKTGIKPQHF. CDR3 coding DNA: TGTGCCAGCAGTAGCAAGACAGGGATTAAGCCCCAGCATTTT.

The V call is TRBV6-5, the J call TRBJ1-4; a weak D match, TRBD1 (5 bases). Germline lookup yields CDR1 MNHEY and CDR2 SVGAGI. With 5 bases removed from V and 4 bases from J, the gap between germline ends came to 8 bases. The CDR3 length is 13 residues. CDR3 DNA: TGTGCCAGCAGTAGACAGCTTAATGAAAAACTGTTTTTT. Translated: CASSRQLNEKLFF.

The rearrangement links TRBV19 to TRBJ2-1; 9 bases fit TRBD2. The CDR3 has 14 amino acids. V trimming: 6 bases; J trimming: 9 bases; junction bases outside the gene matches: 9. Germline V lookup: CDR1 LNHDA, CDR2 SQIVND (reference sequence). CDR3 amino acids: CASRSASGAGEQFF. For the CDR3, the DNA is TGTGCCAGTAGGTCCGCTAGCGGGGCGGGTGAGCAGTTCTTC.

The chain has TRBV4-1 and TRBJ2-5; no clear D. The CDR3 is 13 amino acids. Trimming removed 0 bases from V and 5 bases from J, with 7 bases in between. The germline gives CDR1 MGHRA, CDR2 YSYEKL. The CDR3 sequence is CASSQDPRETQYF. The CDR3 region has the DNA TGCGCCAGCAGCCAAGATCCTCGGGAGACCCAGTACTTC.

The CDR3 sequence is CASSQGTGRSETQYF. CDR3 DNA: TGTGCCAGCAGCCAGGGGACAGGGAGGTCGGAGACCCAGTACTTC. The rearrangement links TRBV9 to TRBJ2-5, with TRBD1 matching over 9 bases. Germline assignment: CDR1 SGDLS and CDR2 YYNGEE. The CDR3 consists of 15 residues. V shed 4 bases, J shed 5 bases, and the junction held 9 bases outside the gene matches.

This clone has only one observation. V and J are TRBV5-1 and TRBJ2-2; 7 bases are a match to TRBD1. The CDR3 is 15 amino acids. Trimming took 2 bases from V and 0 from J; bases not matched to a gene: 1. Per the germline V gene, CDR1 is SGHRS and CDR2 is YFSETQ. DNA for the CDR3: TGCGCCAGCAGCTTCCAGGGGGCGAACACCGGGGAGCTGTTTTTT. Protein: CASSFQGANTGELFF.